One and the same sample provided the 29 T cell receptor beta chains below, sequenced in a study of T cell responses to AZD1222 COVID-19 vaccine. TCRdb's copy holds only in-frame clones and misses some; the assay was immunoSEQ multiplex PCR. The sample shows approximately 160,000 clones, roughly 92% of them seen only once. The specimen comprised peripheral blood, sampled 28 days after the second AZD1222 dose. The receptors originated from an adult who received the AZD1222 COVID-19 vaccine.

The chain has TRBV7-6 and TRBJ2-1, with 9 bases aligning to TRBD2. CDR1 is SGHVS, CDR2 FNYEAQ, per germline. This CDR3 is 15 amino acids long. Trimming cost V 4 bases and J 4 bases; bases outside gene matches: 5. CDR3 nucleotide sequence: TGTGCCAGCAGCTCCGGGACTAGCATGTACAATGAGCAGTTCTTC. Its protein product is CASSSGTSMYNEQFF.

This chain uses TRBV19 with TRBJ1-5; D may be TRBD1 (5 bases). CDR1 and CDR2 (germline): LNHDA, SQIVND (reference sequence). Trimming removed 6 bases at V and 6 bases at J, with 9 bases between. This CDR3 has 12 amino acids. CDR3 nucleotides: TGTGCCAGTAGCGACAGAACTCAGCCCCAGCATTTT. It encodes CASSDRTQPQHF.

The genes are TRBV4-2 and TRBJ1-1; weak D call: TRBD1 (6 bases). CDR1 and CDR2 from the germline V gene are LGHNA and YNFKEQ. This CDR3 region has 14 residues. V was trimmed by 3 bases and J by 6 bases, leaving 14 bases between them. The CDR3 coding sequence is TGTGCCAGCAGCCAGGGGGCGATGAGGCCTGAAGCTTTCTTT. This gives the protein CASSQGAMRPEAFF.

This clone was seen only once. The rearrangement joins TRBV5-8 to TRBJ2-7; D is unresolved. CDR3 size: 13 residues. The germline V gene encodes CDR1 SGHTS and CDR2 YDEGEE. V lost 1 base to trimming and J lost 1 base, with 6 bases between them. The CDR3 DNA reads TGTGCCAGCAGCTTGCGCCTTTCCTACGAGCAGTACTTC. Translation gives CASSLRLSYEQYF.

The rearrangement links TRBV30 to TRBJ1-2, with D unresolved. The CDR3 has 15 amino acids. CDR1 is GTSNPN, CDR2 SVGIG, per germline (reference sequence). V was cut by 1 base and J by 0 bases, with 12 bases left in between. CDR3 bases: TGTGCCTGGAGTGACCCGGGATCGGCTAACTATGGCTACACCTTC. Its protein is CAWSDPGSANYGYTF.

V is TRBV5-1 and J is TRBJ1-4; D possibly corresponds to TRBD1 (5 bases). The CDR3 has 13 amino acids. Trimming shortened V by 6 bases and J by 4 bases, and 10 bases separated the two germline ends. CDR1 is SGHRS and CDR2 is YFSETQ in the germline V gene. The DNA for the CDR3 is TGCGCCAGCAAGCCGGGGCTTAATGAAAAACTGTTTTTT. Its protein is CASKPGLNEKLFF.

J is TRBJ1-1 and V is TRBV19; weak D call: TRBD1 (6 bases). With 4 bases removed from V and 4 bases from J, the gap between germline ends came to 10 bases. The CDR3 is made up of 13 amino acids. Germline CDR1 reads LNHDA; CDR2 reads SQIVND (reference sequence). Here the CDR3 DNA reads TGTGCCAGTAGTACACAGGGACCCACTGAAGCTTTCTTT. It encodes CASSTQGPTEAFF.

The chain uses TRBV5-4 and TRBJ1-6, with D unresolved. This CDR3 comprises 13 residues. Deletions cut 2 bases from V and 10 bases from J, with 10 bases between. CDR1 is SGHNT and CDR2 is YYREEE in the germline V gene (reference sequence). CDR3 sequence reads: CASSFKTGSPLHF. Written as DNA, the CDR3 is TGTGCCAGCAGCTTCAAGACCGGATCACCCCTCCACTTT.

The chain has TRBV11-1 and TRBJ2-7, with TRBD2 identical over 10 bases. Germline V lookup: CDR1 SGHAT, CDR2 FQDESV (reference sequence). V shed 5 bases, J shed 9 bases, and the junction held 10 bases outside the gene matches. This CDR3 is 14 amino acids long. CDR3 nucleotides: TGTGCCAGCAGCCCTAGCGGGAGCAGGTTTGGGCAGTACTTC. It is translated as CASSPSGSRFGQYF.

The chain employs TRBV11-3 and TRBJ2-2; D tentatively reads TRBD1 or TRBD2 (6 bases each). Germline V gives CDR1 SGHNT, CDR2 YENEEA. CDR3 length: 16 residues. The V end was cut by 5 bases, the J end by 1 base, with 14 bases between. CDR3: CASSPGGGENTGELFF. The CDR3, as DNA: TGTGCCAGCAGCCCCGGGGGCGGCGAGAACACCGGGGAGCTGTTTTTT.

The chain has TRBV12-5 and TRBJ1-2; TRBD1 matches at 7 bases. Per the germline V gene, CDR1 is LGHNT and CDR2 is FRNRAP. The CDR3 has 14 amino acids. V lost 5 bases, J lost 2 bases, and 5 bases stayed unmatched. The CDR3 loop is CASGGTAGNYGYTF. The DNA for the CDR3 is TGTGCTAGTGGTGGGACAGCGGGGAACTATGGCTACACCTTC.

This clone was picked up a small number of times. This chain joins TRBV28 and TRBJ2-1, with 11 nucleotides matching TRBD2. The CDR3 contains 17 residues. Germline CDR1 MDHEN, CDR2 SYDVKM. After removal of 6 bases from V and 4 bases from J, the junction contained 11 bases not matched to a gene. The CDR3 DNA is TGTGCCAGCAGCCCTAGCTCCGGGACTAGCGGTTACAATGAGCAGTTCTTC. Encoded protein: CASSPSSGTSGYNEQFF.

The chain employs TRBV14 and TRBJ2-7; no clear D gene. V lost 3 bases and J lost 6, with 12 bases in between. Germline V lookup: CDR1 SGHDN, CDR2 FVKESK. The CDR3 has 13 residues. The CDR3 DNA reads as TGTGCCAGCAGCCATAACACCCGAACCGAGCAGTACTTC. Residues: CASSHNTRTEQYF.

V usage is TRBV5-6 and J usage is TRBJ1-2; 7 nucleotides agree with TRBD1. Germline CDR1 is SGHDT and CDR2 is YYEEEE. V lost 1 base to trimming and J lost 3 bases; unmatched junction nucleotides: 12. The CDR3 is made up of 17 amino acids. The chain's CDR3 is CASSLKPPGGAYYGYTF. CDR3 coding DNA: TGTGCCAGCAGCTTGAAACCCCCAGGGGGGGCATACTATGGCTACACCTTC.

The genes are TRBV25-1 and TRBJ2-3; D could derive from TRBD1 or TRBD2 (6 bases each). Trimming cost V 0 bases and J 6 bases, with 13 bases left between them. Germline V gene lookup returns CDR1 MGHDK and CDR2 SYGVNS. The CDR3 contains 15 residues. The chain's CDR3 is CASSEYRGAADTQYF. Here the CDR3 DNA reads TGTGCCAGCAGTGAATATAGGGGGGCGGCGGATACGCAGTATTTT.

The gene calls are TRBV5-8 and TRBJ1-3; D ambiguous. V was shortened by 1 base and J by 0 bases, with 11 bases between the two germline ends. The CDR3 has 16 residues. Looked up from germline, CDR1 is SGHTS and CDR2 is YDEGEE. Here the CDR3 reads CASSLTRAISGNTIYF. In nucleotides, the CDR3 is TGTGCCAGCAGCTTGACGAGGGCGATCTCTGGAAACACCATATATTTT.

CDR3 sequence: CASSIVRDATEAFF. The CDR3 region has the DNA TGTGCCAGTAGTATAGTTCGGGATGCCACTGAAGCTTTCTTT. The chain couples TRBV19 to TRBJ1-1; D call uncertain. Germline CDR1 and CDR2: LNHDA and SQIVND (reference sequence). This CDR3 contains 14 residues. V lost 1 base and J 4 bases, leaving 10 bases between the germline ends.

V and J are TRBV6-4 and TRBJ2-1, with 9 positions matching TRBD1. The CDR3 contains 15 residues. The germline V gene has CDR1 MRHNA and CDR2 SNTAGT. With 0 bases clipped from V and 10 bases from J, the junction kept 7 bases outside the gene matches. The CDR3 DNA reads as TGTGCCAGCAGTGACTCGACAGGGGGAGTAGGAGAGCAGTTCTTC. Its protein product is CASSDSTGGVGEQFF.

The chain employs TRBV5-4 and TRBJ2-2, with D perhaps matching TRBD2 (5 bases). The CDR3 extends over 17 amino acids. Germline assignment: CDR1 SGHNT and CDR2 YYREEE (reference sequence). V was trimmed by 0 bases and J by 7 bases, leaving 19 bases between them. Here the CDR3 DNA reads TGTGCCAGCAGCTTGGGCCCCGCACTCCTCACTAGCGGGGAGCTGTTTTTT. Translation: CASSLGPALLTSGELFF.

The V gene is TRBV28, the J gene TRBJ2-1, with 7 bases matching TRBD2. Germline-derived CDR1 and CDR2 are MDHEN and SYDVKM. This CDR3 is built from 13 residues. The CDR3 DNA reads as TGTGCTCTGTCGCGGGAGATCTACAATGAGCAGTTCTTC. This codes for CALSREIYNEQFF.

The rearrangement uses TRBV6-6 and TRBJ1-2; 9 bases align to TRBD1. This CDR3 has 15 amino acids. Trimming at V came to 5 bases and at J to 5 bases, leaving 9 bases not matched to a gene. Germline V gene sequence: CDR1 MNHNY, CDR2 SVGAGI (reference sequence). CDR3: CASSGRTGDRYGYTF. In nucleotides, the CDR3 is TGTGCCAGCAGTGGAAGGACAGGGGACCGGTATGGCTACACCTTC.

The chain is built from TRBV10-3 and TRBJ2-5; no clear D. Germline lookup yields CDR1 ENHRY and CDR2 SYGVKD. The CDR3 contains 14 residues. Trimming took off 3 bases at V and 1 base at J, with 9 bases between the two ends. The CDR3 loop reads CAISDTPPQETQYF. DNA for the CDR3: TGTGCCATCAGTGATACCCCCCCCCAAGAGACCCAGTACTTC.

V gene TRBV30 combines with J gene TRBJ2-1, with D perhaps TRBD1 (5 bases). V lost 4 bases and J 0 bases, leaving 10 bases between the germline ends. The CDR3 spans 14 residues. Per germline, CDR1 GTSNPN and CDR2 SVGIG (reference sequence). CDR3 sequence: CAWIGASSYNEQFF. The CDR3, as DNA: TGTGCCTGGATTGGGGCCTCCTCCTACAATGAGCAGTTCTTC.

This sequence joins TRBV11-2 and TRBJ1-1; D is unclear. This CDR3 spans 16 amino acids. The germline V gene encodes CDR1 SGHAT and CDR2 FQNNGV. The V end was cut by 3 bases, the J end by 0 bases, with 14 bases between. The CDR3 spells CASSFRVAPVNTEAFF. The DNA for the CDR3 is TGTGCCAGCAGCTTTCGAGTTGCGCCGGTGAACACTGAAGCTTTCTTT.

This chain uses TRBV5-1 with TRBJ1-4; D remains unclear. CDR1 and CDR2 (germline): SGHRS, YFSETQ. CDR3 size: 14 residues. Between the trimmed V and J ends, which lost 3 bases and 8 bases, there was a span of 14 bases. CDR3 residues: CASSWKVDEEKLFF. The CDR3 nucleotides read TGCGCCAGCAGCTGGAAAGTGGACGAAGAAAAACTGTTTTTT.

This chain connects TRBV28 to TRBJ2-1; no clear D. The V gene lost 5 bases and the J gene lost 8 bases, with 16 bases spanning the gap. The CDR3 sequence is 14 residues long. The germline gives CDR1 MDHEN, CDR2 SYDVKM. CDR3 residues: CASSGFPFGDEQFF. The CDR3 coding sequence is TGTGCCAGCAGTGGCTTCCCCTTTGGGGATGAGCAGTTCTTC. The entire variable domain, with the rest obtained from reference TRBV28 and TRBJ2-1, is as follows: DVKVTQSSRYLVKRTGEKVFLECVQDMDHENMFWYRQDPGLGLRLIYFSYDVKMKEKGDIPEGYSVSREKKERFSLILESASTNQTSMYLCASSGFPFGDEQFFGPGTRLTVL.

This clone was seen just once. The chain carries TRBV5-1 and TRBJ1-6, with a tentative D call TRBD1 (5 bases). CDR1 and CDR2 from the germline V gene are SGHRS and YFSETQ. This CDR3 region has 14 residues. Between the trimmed V and J ends, which lost 2 bases and 7 bases, there was a span of 10 bases. The CDR3 is CASSFDRQNSPLHF. The CDR3 DNA reads TGCGCCAGCAGCTTTGACAGACAGAATTCACCCCTCCACTTT.

The chain carries TRBV19 and TRBJ1-5; TRBD1 aligns across 9 bases. V lost 6 bases and J lost 5; bases outside the gene matches: 5. CDR1 and CDR2 from the germline V gene are LNHDA and SQIVND (reference sequence). The CDR3 has 14 amino acids. The CDR3: CASRHRDRDQPQHF. CDR3 nucleotide sequence: TGTGCCAGTAGGCACCGGGACAGGGATCAGCCCCAGCATTTT.

The gene calls are TRBV4-2 and TRBJ2-1; D is ambiguous. Germline values: CDR1 LGHNA, CDR2 YNFKEQ. The CDR3 length is 12 residues. Trimming shortened V by 4 bases and J by 7 bases, and 8 bases separated the two germline ends. Here the CDR3 reads CASSLIRNEQFF. The DNA of the CDR3 is TGTGCCAGCAGCCTAATACGGAATGAGCAGTTCTTC.